There are many counts of the clone carrying this TCR beta chain. Its cognate antigen is unknown. The data were taken from a study of T-cell reconstitution after alpha-beta-depleted transplantation in children. General study points: It was newly produced T cells that mostly accounted for T-cell counts and diversity one year after transplant. About two months after transplant, alpha-beta T cells reportedly came from several hundred expanded graft clones. Recipient T cells and thymic progenitors that survived were the source of the high TCRbeta diversity seen at day 60 in some patients.

Unique molecular identifiers were used in preparing the TCRbeta library. TCRdb processed the PCR reads anew with MiXCR; each CDR3 protein has one entry. The sample lists about 200,000 distinct CDR3 sequences, about 6.6% occurring once. The germline V and J ends were trimmed by 2 bases and 4 bases, with 10 bases remaining between them. Germline CDR1 SGHTA, CDR2 FQGNSA. The CDR3 spans 14 residues. Sample: PBMCs, taken before TCRalphabeta/CD19-depleted stem cell transplant. The chain combines TRBV7-2 with TRBJ2-3; tentative D call: TRBD1 (6 bases). The sequence was obtained from a boy aged 2 to 10 with acute lymphoblastic leukemia, due to receive a stem cell transplant. The CDR3 here is CASSLNRVADTQYF. The CDR3 nucleotides are TGTGCCAGCAGCTTAAACAGGGTGGCAGATACGCAGTATTTT.